This T cell receptor (beta chain) emerged from a study of shared clonotypes between healthy human individuals. The overall study: The study used three CD4 naive, three CD4 memory, two CD8 naive and one CD8 memory plate per donor. Findings and limits, study-wide: Only blood samples were collected, and tissue repertoires likely differ.

With respect to this clone: Its specificity is unknown. Other DNA sequences within the sample encode an identical CDR3.

Trimming at V came to 2 bases and at J to 6 bases, leaving 3 bases not matched to a gene. In germline, CDR1 is GTSNPN, CDR2 SVGIG (reference sequence). The CDR3 contains 12 residues. Generated by immunoSEQ multiplex PCR, the TCRdb table keeps only in-frame clones and is missing some. The sample consists of some 1 million clones, around four fifths of them appearing once. This clonotype originated in a man between 18 and 35 years old in good health. The chain carries TRBV30 and TRBJ1-2; 7 nucleotides match TRBD1. Specimen: memory CD4+ T cells sorted from blood. Subset: CD45RA-negative fraction. CDR3 in DNA: TGTGCCTGGAGTCGGCAGGGGGATGGCTACACCTTC. Translating it yields CAWSRQGDGYTF.